One and the same sample provided the 12 T cell receptor beta chains below, sequenced in a study of graft-versus-host responses after intestinal transplantation. The antigens these receptors bind are not known. Only in-frame clones appear in the TCRdb table, and some are missing; sequencing was by immunoSEQ multiplex PCR. The sample comprises more than 100,000 clones, about 95% of which are singletons, and over 2.5% rests with the top ten. The starting material was unstimulated CD8+ T cells sorted from spleen or lymph node cells, obtained before intestinal transplant. All receptors derive from a human donor who received an intestinal transplant.

The genes are TRBV7-3 and TRBJ2-1; D is ambiguous. The CDR3 has 13 amino acids. Germline V CDR1 and CDR2: SGHTA, FQGTGA. The V gene lost 1 base and the J gene lost 8 bases, with 9 bases spanning the gap. As DNA, the CDR3 is TGTGCCAGCAGCTTAAAACCAGTGGATGAGCAGTTCTTC. Translating gives CASSLKPVDEQFF.

This chain connects TRBV7-2 to TRBJ2-1, with 10 bases identical to TRBD2. Germline loops: CDR1 SGHTA, CDR2 FQGNSA. The CDR3 loop spans 16 amino acids. The V and J ends lost 4 bases and 5 bases, in that order; junction bases with no gene match: 8. CDR3 nucleotides: TGTGCCAGCAGCTCCATAACTAGCGGGAAGGACAATGAGCAGTTCTTC. The encoded protein is CASSSITSGKDNEQFF.

This clone has a single count. V gene TRBV7-9 combines with J gene TRBJ1-3; D gene uncertain. The CDR3 spans 15 residues. Per germline, CDR1 SEHNR and CDR2 FQNEAQ (reference sequence). V gave up 5 bases and J gave up 0 bases, with 11 bases separating them. CDR3: CASSPAPGSGNTIYF. The CDR3 DNA is TGTGCCAGCAGCCCCGCTCCCGGCTCTGGAAACACCATATATTTT.

The chain recombines TRBV9 with TRBJ2-7; weak D call: TRBD1 (7 bases). The CDR3 totals 14 residues. Per germline, CDR1 SGDLS and CDR2 YYNGEE. Between the trimmed V and J ends, which lost 0 bases and 5 bases, there was a span of 12 bases. CDR3 in amino acids: CASSVAEGAHEQYF. The CDR3 nucleotides read TGTGCCAGCAGCGTAGCGGAGGGGGCACACGAGCAGTACTTC.

The CDR3 here is CASSPLGGRGYSPLHF. The CDR3 DNA reads TGTGCCAGCAGCCCACTTGGCGGCAGGGGCTACTCACCCCTCCACTTT. This chain connects TRBV27 to TRBJ1-6; maybe TRBD1 (6 bases). Trimming took 6 bases from V and 10 from J, leaving 22 bases between them. The CDR3 totals 16 residues. The germline CDR1 and CDR2 sequences are MNHEY and SMNVEV (reference sequence).

This clone was seen only once. The V gene is TRBV9, the J gene TRBJ1-6; the D is unclear. With 2 bases removed from V and 2 bases from J, the gap between germline ends came to 5 bases. CDR3 length equals 14 residues. Germline CDR1 and CDR2: SGDLS and YYNGEE. CDR3 DNA: TGTGCCAGCAGCGTGAATCCCTATAATTCACCCCTCCACTTT. It is translated as CASSVNPYNSPLHF.

This clone appeared a few times. The rearrangement joins TRBV5-1 to TRBJ2-5; a possible D gene is TRBD2 (5 bases). The DNA end is a closer match to TRBJ2-7, so the J assignment may be wrong. This CDR3 region has 15 residues. The V gene's germline CDR1 is SGHRS and CDR2 YFSETQ. Here the CDR3 reads CASSFGLAKAYEQYF. In DNA, the CDR3 is TGCGCCAGCAGCTTCGGGCTAGCCAAAGCCTACGAGCAGTACTTC.

As for this clone: Distinct nucleotide sequences in the sample also encode this CDR3. The V and J genes are TRBV7-2 and TRBJ1-5; possibly TRBD1 for D (6 bases). The CDR3 loop spans 14 amino acids. Germline CDR1 SGHTA, CDR2 FQGNSA. V lost 2 bases to trimming and J lost 7 bases, with 12 bases between them. In DNA, the CDR3 is TGTGCCAGCAGCTTAAACAGGGTGGGGCAGCCCCAGCATTTT. It encodes CASSLNRVGQPQHF.

CDR3 DNA sequence: TGTGCCAGTACCTACGGGCAGGGCTACACCTTC. Translating gives CASTYGQGYTF. This sequence joins TRBV19 and TRBJ1-2; D ambiguous. Trimming shortened V by 7 bases and J by 8 bases, and 11 bases separated the two germline ends. This CDR3 contains 11 residues. From germline, CDR1 is LNHDA and CDR2 SQIVND (reference sequence).

V is TRBV19 and J is TRBJ2-1, with 7 bases that match TRBD2. V trimming: 3 bases; J trimming: 8 bases; junction bases outside the gene matches: 4. CDR1 is LNHDA, CDR2 SQIVND, per germline (reference sequence). The CDR3 has 13 amino acids. CDR3 DNA: TGTGCCAGTAGTATGGCGGGAGTGTATGAGCAGTTCTTC. This translates into CASSMAGVYEQFF.

The J gene is TRBJ2-1, the V gene TRBV27; TRBD2 matches 9 bases. In germline, CDR1 is MNHEY, CDR2 SMNVEV (reference sequence). This CDR3 is 15 amino acids long. Trimming cost V 2 bases and J 3 bases; bases outside gene matches: 2. DNA for the CDR3: TGTGCCAGCAGTTTAGCGGGAGGGTACTACAATGAGCAGTTCTTC. This encodes CASSLAGGYYNEQFF.

The chain couples TRBV4-2 to TRBJ1-2; a weak D match, TRBD1 (6 bases). This CDR3 comprises 17 residues. Trimming stripped 0 bases from V and 4 bases from J, with 18 bases between. Germline loops: CDR1 LGHNA, CDR2 YNFKEQ. The CDR3 sequence is CASSQDGPGAGSYGYTF. The CDR3 DNA reads as TGTGCCAGCAGCCAAGATGGTCCGGGGGCGGGCTCCTATGGCTACACCTTC.